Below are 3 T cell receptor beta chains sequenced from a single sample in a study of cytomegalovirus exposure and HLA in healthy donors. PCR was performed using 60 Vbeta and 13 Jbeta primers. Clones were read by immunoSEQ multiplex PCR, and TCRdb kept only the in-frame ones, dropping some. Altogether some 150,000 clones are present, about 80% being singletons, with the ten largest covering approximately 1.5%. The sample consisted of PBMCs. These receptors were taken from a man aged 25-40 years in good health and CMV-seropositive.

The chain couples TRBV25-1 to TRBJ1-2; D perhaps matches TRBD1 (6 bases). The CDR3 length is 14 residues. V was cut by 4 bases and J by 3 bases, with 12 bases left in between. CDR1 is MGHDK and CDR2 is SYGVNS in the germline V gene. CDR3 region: CASSARTDHYGYTF. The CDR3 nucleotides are TGTGCCAGCAGTGCCAGGACAGACCACTATGGCTACACCTTC.

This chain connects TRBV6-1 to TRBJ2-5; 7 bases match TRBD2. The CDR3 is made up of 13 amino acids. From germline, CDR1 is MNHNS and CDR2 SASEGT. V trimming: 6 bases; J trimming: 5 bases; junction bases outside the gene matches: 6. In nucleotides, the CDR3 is TGTGCCAGCAGCATAATGGGGGGGGAGACCCAGTACTTC. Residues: CASSIMGGETQYF.

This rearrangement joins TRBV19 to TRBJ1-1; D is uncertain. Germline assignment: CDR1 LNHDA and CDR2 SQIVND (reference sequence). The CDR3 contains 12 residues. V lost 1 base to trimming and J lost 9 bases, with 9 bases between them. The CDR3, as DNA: TGTGCCAGTAGTATAGCTGGGGAGAAAGCTTTCTTT. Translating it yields CASSIAGEKAFF.